The source of this T cell receptor (beta chain) is a study of blood T cell repertoires in COVID-19. For the study at large: The origin of the acute and convalescent COVID-19 samples was the United States, Italy and Spain.

Recruits, aged about 18 to 95 years, lived in 20 to 30 US areas. This CDR3 has 15 amino acids. Germline CDR1 and CDR2: MGHRA and YSYEKL. V lost 0 bases to trimming and J lost 5 bases, with 13 bases between them. How the authors handled the data: Counts of nucleated cells, estimated from reference gene primer amplification, were obtained. The table came from immunoSEQ multiplex PCR; TCRdb's copy has only in-frame clones and leaves some out. V and J calls and clone size are as listed in that table; D and trimming were resolved from the DNA. The table has some 270,000 clones, more than 85% seen once. The sequence derives from a man aged 40-49 years who had been exposed to COVID-19. The sequencing input was PBMCs or T cells enriched from blood (not recorded which). The chain combines TRBV4-1 with TRBJ2-5, with D tentatively TRBD2 (5 bases). The CDR3 DNA follows: TGCGCCAGCAGCCAAGATAGAGGGATCCAGGAGACCCAGTACTTC. Amino acid sequence: CASSQDRGIQETQYF.